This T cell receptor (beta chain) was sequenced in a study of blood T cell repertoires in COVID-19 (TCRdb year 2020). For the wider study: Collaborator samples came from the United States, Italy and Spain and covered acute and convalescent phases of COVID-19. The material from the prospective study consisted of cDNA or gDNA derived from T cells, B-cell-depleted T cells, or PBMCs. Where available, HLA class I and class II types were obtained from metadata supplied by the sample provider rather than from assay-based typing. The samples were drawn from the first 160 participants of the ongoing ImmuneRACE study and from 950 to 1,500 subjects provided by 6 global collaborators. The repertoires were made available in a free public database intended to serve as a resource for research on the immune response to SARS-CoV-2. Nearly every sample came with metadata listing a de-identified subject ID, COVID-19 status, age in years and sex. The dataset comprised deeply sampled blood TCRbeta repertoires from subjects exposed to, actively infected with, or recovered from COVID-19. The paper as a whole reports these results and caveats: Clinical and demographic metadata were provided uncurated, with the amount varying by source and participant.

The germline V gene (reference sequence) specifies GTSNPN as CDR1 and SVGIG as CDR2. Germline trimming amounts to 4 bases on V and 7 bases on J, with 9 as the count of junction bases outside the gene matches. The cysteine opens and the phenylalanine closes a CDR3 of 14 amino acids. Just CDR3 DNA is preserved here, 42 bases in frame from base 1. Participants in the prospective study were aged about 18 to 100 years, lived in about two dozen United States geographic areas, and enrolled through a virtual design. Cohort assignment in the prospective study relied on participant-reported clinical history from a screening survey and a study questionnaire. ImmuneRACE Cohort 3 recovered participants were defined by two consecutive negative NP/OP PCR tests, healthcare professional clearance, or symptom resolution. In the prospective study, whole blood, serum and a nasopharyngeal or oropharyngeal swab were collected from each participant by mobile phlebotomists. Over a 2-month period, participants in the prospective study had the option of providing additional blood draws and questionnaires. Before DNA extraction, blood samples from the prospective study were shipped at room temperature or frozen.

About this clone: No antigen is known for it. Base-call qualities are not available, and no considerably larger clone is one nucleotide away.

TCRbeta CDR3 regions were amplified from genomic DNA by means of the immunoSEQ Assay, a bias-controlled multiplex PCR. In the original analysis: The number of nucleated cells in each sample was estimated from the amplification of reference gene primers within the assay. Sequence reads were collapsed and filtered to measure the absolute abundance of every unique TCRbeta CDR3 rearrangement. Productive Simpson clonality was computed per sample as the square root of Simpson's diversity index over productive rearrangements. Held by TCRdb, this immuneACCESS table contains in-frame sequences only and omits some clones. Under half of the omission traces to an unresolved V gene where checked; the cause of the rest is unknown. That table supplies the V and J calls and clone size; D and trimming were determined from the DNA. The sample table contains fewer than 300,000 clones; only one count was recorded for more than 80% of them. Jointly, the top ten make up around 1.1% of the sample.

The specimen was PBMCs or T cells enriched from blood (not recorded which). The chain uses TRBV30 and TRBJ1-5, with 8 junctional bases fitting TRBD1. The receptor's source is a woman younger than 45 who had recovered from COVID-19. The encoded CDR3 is CAWTRGQGGQPQHF. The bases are TGTGCCTGGACCCGCGGACAGGGAGGACAGCCCCAGCATTTT. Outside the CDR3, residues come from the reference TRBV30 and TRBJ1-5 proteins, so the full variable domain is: SQTIHQWPATLVQPVGSPLSLECTVEGTSNPNLYWYRQAAGRGLQLLFYSVGIGQISSEVPQNLSASRPQDRQFILSSKKLLLSDSGFYLCAWTRGQGGQPQHFGDGTRLSIL.